Listed below are T cell receptor beta chains from one sample, sequenced in a study of CD8 T cells in Susac syndrome. TCRdb re-called the immunoSEQ multiplex PCR reads through MiXCR, storing one row per CDR3 protein. The sample yields 150,000 to 160,000 distinct CDR3 sequences, over 95% seen once. The specimen sequenced was CD8+ T cells from PBMCs. The source is a human donor with multiple sclerosis. Both conserved end residues are part of each CDR3. Not all rows give a size; the values are once, few, many and, for expanded clones, a class.

>TRBJ1-2|TRBV27|NA
CASSLGTASYGYTF
>TRBJ2-1|TRBV7-9|NA
CASGPRDEQFF
>TRBJ2-1|TRBV12-5|NA
CASLRGNEQFF
>TRBJ1-5|TRBV27|NA
CASSLEAGMPNQPQHF
>TRBJ1-2|TRBV29-1|NA
CSVEFARAYGYTF
>TRBJ1-2|TRBV13|NA
CASSLGEGQPAYGYTF
>TRBJ1-4|TRBV27|NA
CASKGGPWPSNEKLFF
>TRBJ2-7|TRBV27|NA
CASSLAITYEQYF
>TRBJ1-3|TRBV9|NA
CASSPSRQGEAVGNTIYF
>TRBJ2-2|TRBV29-1|NA
CSVGGQDGTGELFF
>TRBJ2-3|TRBV9|NA
CASSVDPDTQYF
>TRBJ2-7|TRBV19|NA
CASSAGGEQYF
>TRBJ1-5|TRBV20-1|once
CSATLTGSDSNQPQHF
>TRBJ1-1|TRBV30|NA
CAWGRTNTEAFF
>TRBJ2-2|TRBV27|NA
CASSLNLRWLRGTGELFF
>TRBJ2-1|TRBV27|NA
CASTNRDSTYNEQFF
>TRBJ2-1|TRBV7-9|once
CAGEDSSSYNEQFF
>TRBJ2-1|TRBV5-1|once
CASSFTAGPPLFNEQFF
>TRBJ2-2|TRBV12-3/TRBV12-4|NA
CASSLALGGDTGELFF
>TRBJ2-2|TRBV30|NA
CAWSPGPNTGELFF
>TRBJ2-2|TRBV15|NA
CATSRDGDRAGSGELFF
>TRBJ2-5|TRBV6-5|NA
CASSSLGETQYF
>TRBJ2-3|TRBV9|NA
CASSTSPAGGDTDTQYF
>TRBJ2-5|TRBV20-1|NA
CSAASSGGLQETQYF
>TRBJ2-1|TRBV7-2|NA
CASGINPTSEYNEQFF
>TRBJ2-1|TRBV27|NA
CASSTPNEQFF
>TRBJ2-5|TRBV9|NA
CASSVDSRETQYF
>TRBJ2-5|TRBV30|NA
CAVPGQLKETQYF
>TRBJ2-3|TRBV25-1|NA
CASSERVNTRTDTQYF
>TRBJ2-3|TRBV20-1|NA
CSARVSGAGFLDTQYF
>TRBJ2-5|TRBV6-1|NA
CASSLLASGYQETQYF
>TRBJ1-1|TRBV9|NA
CASSEPGTENTEAFF
>TRBJ1-4|TRBV9|NA
CASSVRQDATNEKLFF
>TRBJ2-7|TRBV9|NA
CASSLGAGGNEQYF
>TRBJ2-7|TRBV12-3/TRBV12-4|NA
CASSSLMNYEQYF
>TRBJ2-5|TRBV7-9|NA
CASSPPASGVANSETQYF
>TRBJ2-1|TRBV20-1|NA
CSASQRGDGEFF
>TRBJ2-7|TRBV27|NA
CASSLVGTGTYEQYF
>TRBJ1-2|TRBV9|NA
CASSGRPPDYGYTF
>TRBJ2-6|TRBV11-1|NA
CASSPNLSGANVLTF
>TRBJ1-1|TRBV18|NA
CASSQGTADGTEAFF
>TRBJ2-7|TRBV20-1|NA
CSARDEDRLYEQYF
>TRBJ2-7|TRBV5-4|NA
CASSFQGGAHEQYF
>TRBJ2-5|TRBV20-1|NA
CSATGTGEETQYF
>TRBJ2-5|TRBV12-3/TRBV12-4|NA
CASSLIGSGGDQETQYF
>TRBJ2-7|TRBV30|once
CAWSGFNFSYEQYF
>TRBJ2-4|TRBV20-1|NA
CSARSRDFGNIQYF
>TRBJ2-3|TRBV27|NA
CASRDRPTDTQYF
>TRBJ1-1|TRBV6-5|NA
CASRQGWDTEAFF
>TRBJ2-1|TRBV14|NA
CASSQVYGNEQFF
>TRBJ2-1|TRBV19|once
CASSVDRGENQYNEQFF